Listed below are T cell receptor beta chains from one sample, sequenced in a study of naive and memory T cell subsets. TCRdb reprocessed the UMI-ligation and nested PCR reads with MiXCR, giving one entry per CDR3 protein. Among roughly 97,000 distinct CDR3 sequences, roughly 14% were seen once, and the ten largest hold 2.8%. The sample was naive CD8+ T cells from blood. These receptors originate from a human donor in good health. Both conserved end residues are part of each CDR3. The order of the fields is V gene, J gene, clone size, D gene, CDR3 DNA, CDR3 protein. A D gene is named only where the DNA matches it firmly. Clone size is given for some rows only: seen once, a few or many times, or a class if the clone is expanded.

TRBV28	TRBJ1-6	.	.	TGTGCCAGCAGTTTATCTGCAGGTTCCTCCCTCCACTTT	CASSLSAGSSLHF
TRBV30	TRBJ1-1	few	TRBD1	TGTGCCTGGAGGGCGGACAGGGGTGAAGCTTTCTTT	CAWRADRGEAFF
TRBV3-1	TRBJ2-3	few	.	TGTGCCAGCAGCCAAGAGGTGGTATCGGGGCGCTTGGGCACAGATACGCAGTATTTT	CASSQEVVSGRLGTDTQYF
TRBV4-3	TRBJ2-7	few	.	TGCGCCAGCAGCCAAGATGCCCTGGGACTTGCCCTTTGGGGGGAGCAGTACTTC	CASSQDALGLALWGEQYF
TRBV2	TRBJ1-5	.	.	TGTGCCAGCAGGAAAGTAGGAGGAAGCAATCAGCCCCAGCATTTT	CASRKVGGSNQPQHF
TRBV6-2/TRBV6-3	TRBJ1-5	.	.	TGTGCCAGCAGTTGGGGAGTACATCAGCCCCAGCATTTT	CASSWGVHQPQHF
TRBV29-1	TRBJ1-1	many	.	TGCAGCGTGGCCCTTGACAGGAACACTGAAGCTTTCTTT	CSVALDRNTEAFF
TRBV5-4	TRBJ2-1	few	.	TGTGCCAGCAGCAACCGGGACGCCCCCCGCGAGCAGTTCTTC	CASSNRDAPREQFF
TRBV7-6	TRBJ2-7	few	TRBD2	TGTGCCAGCAGCTTGCTAGCGGGGGTTTCCTACGAGCAGTACTTC	CASSLLAGVSYEQYF
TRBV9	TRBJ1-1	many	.	TGTGCCAGCAGCGTAGCGACGAATTCGGACACTGAAGCTTTCTTT	CASSVATNSDTEAFF
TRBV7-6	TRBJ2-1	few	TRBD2	TGTGCCAGCAGTTCCAGCGGGGCCCTTTACAATGAGCAGTTCTTC	CASSSSGALYNEQFF
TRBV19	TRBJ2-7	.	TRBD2	TGTGCCAGTAGTATCGGGGGGGTAGGCTCCTACGAGCAGTACTTC	CASSIGGVGSYEQYF
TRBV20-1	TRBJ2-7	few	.	TGCAGTGTCACTCACCCGGAGGCCTACGAGCAGTACTTC	CSVTHPEAYEQYF
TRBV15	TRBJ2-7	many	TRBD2	TGTGCCACCTTGCAGGCGGGGGGCTACGAGCAGTACTTC	CATLQAGGYEQYF
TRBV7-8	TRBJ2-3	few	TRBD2	TGTGCCAGCAGCTTCCTAGCGGGGGTTAGCACAGATACGCAGTATTTT	CASSFLAGVSTDTQYF
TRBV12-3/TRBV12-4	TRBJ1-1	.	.	TGTGCCAGCAGCCCAGGGGAGGGGTACACTGAAGCTTTCTTT	CASSPGEGYTEAFF
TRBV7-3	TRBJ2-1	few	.	TGTGCCAGCAGCTTAAATGTAGGGGATGAGCAGTTCTTC	CASSLNVGDEQFF
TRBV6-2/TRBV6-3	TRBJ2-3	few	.	TGTGCCAGCAGTTACTCTAGCACAGATACGCAGTATTTT	CASSYSSTDTQYF
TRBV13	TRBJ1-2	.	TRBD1	TGTGCCAGCAGCTTAGTGACGGGACAGGTTTATGGCTACACCTTC	CASSLVTGQVYGYTF
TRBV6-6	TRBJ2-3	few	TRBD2	TGTGCCAGCAGTTACCGGACTAGCGGGAGCTCAGATACGCAGTATTTT	CASSYRTSGSSDTQYF
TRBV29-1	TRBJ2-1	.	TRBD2	TGCAGCGTTGGTACTAGCGTGAATGACAATGAGCAGTTCTTC	CSVGTSVNDNEQFF
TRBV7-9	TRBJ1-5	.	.	TGTGCCAGCAGCTTATCCGACGATCAGCCCCAGCATTTT	CASSLSDDQPQHF
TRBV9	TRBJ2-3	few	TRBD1	TGTGCCAGCAGCGCGACAGGGAGGCAGTATTTT	CASSATGRQYF
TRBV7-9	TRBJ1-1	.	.	TGTGCCAGCACCGCGGGATTGAACACTGAAGCTTTCTTT	CASTAGLNTEAFF
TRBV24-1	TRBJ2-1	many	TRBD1	TGTGCCACCAGTGATACCCGTATAGGACAGGGGGCGAATGAGCAGTTCTTC	CATSDTRIGQGANEQFF
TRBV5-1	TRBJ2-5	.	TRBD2	TGCGCCAGCAGCTTGGGGCTAGCGGGAGACCAAGAGACCCAGTACTTC	CASSLGLAGDQETQYF
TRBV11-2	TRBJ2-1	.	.	TGTGCCAGCAGCTCCTGGGGGTCCACCAATGAGCAGTTCTTC	CASSSWGSTNEQFF
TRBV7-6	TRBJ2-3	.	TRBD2	TGTGCCAGCAGCTTGGTTTCTAGCGGGAGGTTGGATACGCAGTATTTT	CASSLVSSGRLDTQYF
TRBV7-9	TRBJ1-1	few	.	TGTGCCAGCAGCTTAGGTCGGCAGGGGACGGCTTTCTTT	CASSLGRQGTAFF
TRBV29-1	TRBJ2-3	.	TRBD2	TGCAGCGTTGGGGGCCGTTTAGCGGGAGAGTGGGATACGCAGTATTTT	CSVGGRLAGEWDTQYF
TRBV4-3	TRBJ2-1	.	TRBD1	TGCGCCAGCAGCCGCGCGACAGGGGGCGGTGAGCAGTTCTTC	CASSRATGGGEQFF
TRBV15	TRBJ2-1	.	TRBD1	TGTGCCACCAGCCCGGAAGGGACAGAATCCTACAATGAGCAGTTCTTC	CATSPEGTESYNEQFF
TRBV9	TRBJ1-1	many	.	TGTGCCAGCAGCGTTTCCCATGGGACTGAAGCTTTCTTT	CASSVSHGTEAFF
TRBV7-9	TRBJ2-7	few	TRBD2	TGTGCCAGCAGCTACCGGGACTACTCCTACGAGCAGTACTTC	CASSYRDYSYEQYF
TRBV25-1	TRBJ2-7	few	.	TGTGCCAGCAGAGGACTGCTCTCCTACGAGCAGTACTTC	CASRGLLSYEQYF
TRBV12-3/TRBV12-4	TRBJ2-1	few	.	TGTGCCAGCAGTTCAGGACAGAACAATGAGCAGTTCTTC	CASSSGQNNEQFF
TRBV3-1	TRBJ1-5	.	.	TGTGCCAGCAGCCAAGAGACGGACGATTATAGCCCGTTACGTCAGCCCCAGCATTTT	CASSQETDDYSPLRQPQHF
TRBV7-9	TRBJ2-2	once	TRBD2	TGTGCCAGCAGCTTGGGATTAGCGGGAGTTCGAACCGGGGAGCTGTTTTTT	CASSLGLAGVRTGELFF
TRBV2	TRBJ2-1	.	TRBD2	TGTGCCAGCAGACCTCCGGGACTAGCGGGCCACAATGAGCAGTTCTTC	CASRPPGLAGHNEQFF
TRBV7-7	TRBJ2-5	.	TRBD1	TGTGCCAGCAGCACGACAGGGACGCGCGGAGAAGAGACCCAGTACTTC	CASSTTGTRGEETQYF
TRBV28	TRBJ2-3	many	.	TGTGCCAGCAGTCAACTGACTGAGGTTGATACGCAGTATTTT	CASSQLTEVDTQYF
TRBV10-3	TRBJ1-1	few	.	TGTGCCATCAGTCCGGACAGAGAGAACACTGAAGCTTTCTTT	CAISPDRENTEAFF
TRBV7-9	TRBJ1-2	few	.	TGTGCCAGCAGCTCCTCAGTTGGGACGCCTGATGGCTACACCTTC	CASSSSVGTPDGYTF